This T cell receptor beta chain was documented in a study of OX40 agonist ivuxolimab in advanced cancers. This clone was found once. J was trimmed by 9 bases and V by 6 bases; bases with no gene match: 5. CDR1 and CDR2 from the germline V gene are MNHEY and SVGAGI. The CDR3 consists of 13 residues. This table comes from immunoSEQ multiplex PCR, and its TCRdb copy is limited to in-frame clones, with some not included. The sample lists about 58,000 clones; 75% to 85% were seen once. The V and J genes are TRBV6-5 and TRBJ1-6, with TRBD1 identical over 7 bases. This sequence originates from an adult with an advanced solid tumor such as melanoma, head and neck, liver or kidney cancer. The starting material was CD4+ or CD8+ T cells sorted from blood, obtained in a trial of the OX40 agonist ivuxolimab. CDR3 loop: CASRRDRTSPLHF. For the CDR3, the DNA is TGTGCCAGCAGAAGGGACAGAACTTCACCCCTCCACTTT.